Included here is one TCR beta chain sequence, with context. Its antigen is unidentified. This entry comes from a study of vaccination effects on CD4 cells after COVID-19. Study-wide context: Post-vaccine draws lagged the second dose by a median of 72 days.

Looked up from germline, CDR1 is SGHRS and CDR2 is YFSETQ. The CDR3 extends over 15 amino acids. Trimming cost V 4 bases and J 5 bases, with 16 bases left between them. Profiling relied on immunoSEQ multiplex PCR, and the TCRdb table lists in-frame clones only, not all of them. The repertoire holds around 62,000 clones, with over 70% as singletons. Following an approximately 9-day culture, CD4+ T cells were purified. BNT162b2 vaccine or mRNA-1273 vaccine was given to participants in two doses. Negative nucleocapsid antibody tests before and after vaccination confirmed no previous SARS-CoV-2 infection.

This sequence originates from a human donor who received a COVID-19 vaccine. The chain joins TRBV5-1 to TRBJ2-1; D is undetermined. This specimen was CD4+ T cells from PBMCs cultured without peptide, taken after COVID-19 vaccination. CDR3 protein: CASSRWTGSNNEQFF. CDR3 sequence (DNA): TGCGCCAGCAGCCGGTGGACGGGTTCCAACAATGAGCAGTTCTTC.